This is a list of T cell receptor beta chains from one sample in a study of CD4 and CD8 cells across lung adenocarcinoma regions. TCRdb fed the PCR reads into MiXCR, producing one record per CDR3 protein. The sample includes 13,000 or so distinct CDR3 sequences, roughly 47% of them seen just once. Material: CD4+ T cells from the center of a lung tumor. The receptors were sampled from a male donor with lung adenocarcinoma. The CD4 and CD8 labels of this study may be unreliable. Each CDR3 is given with its conserved first and last residue. Each record gives: J gene, D gene, clone size, V gene, CDR3 DNA, CDR3 protein. D genes are given only for firm matches. A clone size is listed for some rows: how often the clone was seen (once, few, many), or a class if it is expanded.

j_call: TRBJ2-7
d_call: .
clone_size: .
v_call: TRBV4-1
cdr3_nt: TGCGCCAGCAGCCACATGGAATACGAGCAGTACTTC
cdr3_aa: CASSHMEYEQYF

j_call: TRBJ1-1
d_call: TRBD1
clone_size: many
v_call: TRBV6-1
cdr3_nt: TGTGCCAGCAGGCGACAGGGGAAGAACACTGAAGCTTTCTTT
cdr3_aa: CASRRQGKNTEAFF

j_call: TRBJ2-7
d_call: .
clone_size: many
v_call: TRBV10-1
cdr3_nt: TGCGCCAGCAGTGAAGTTCCTACCTACGAGCAGTACTTC
cdr3_aa: CASSEVPTYEQYF

j_call: TRBJ2-1
d_call: TRBD2
clone_size: .
v_call: TRBV10-1
cdr3_nt: TGCGCCAGCAGTGAGCCGGGACTAGGGGGGAATGAGCAGTTCTTC
cdr3_aa: CASSEPGLGGNEQFF

j_call: TRBJ2-7
d_call: .
clone_size: many
v_call: TRBV6-5
cdr3_nt: TGTGCCAGCAGTTTTTCCCGACTAGCCTACGAGCAGTACTTC
cdr3_aa: CASSFSRLAYEQYF

j_call: TRBJ2-4
d_call: TRBD2
clone_size: .
v_call: TRBV27
cdr3_nt: TGCGTCACGAGGCGGGGGGCCAAAAACATTCAGTACTTC
cdr3_aa: CVTRRGAKNIQYF

j_call: TRBJ2-1
d_call: TRBD1
clone_size: .
v_call: TRBV7-2
cdr3_nt: TGTGCCAGCAGCCTCGACCGACAGGGTCAGTTCTTC
cdr3_aa: CASSLDRQGQFF

j_call: TRBJ2-1
d_call: .
clone_size: .
v_call: TRBV6-1
cdr3_nt: TGTGCCAGCAGTGAAAGGGGGGTCTACAATGAGCAGTTCTTC
cdr3_aa: CASSERGVYNEQFF

j_call: TRBJ2-3
d_call: .
clone_size: .
v_call: TRBV4-2
cdr3_nt: TGTGCCAGCAGGGAAGTAGGGGGTAGTCGCACAGATACCCAGTACTTT
cdr3_aa: CASREVGGSRTDTQYF

j_call: TRBJ1-1
d_call: TRBD1
clone_size: few
v_call: TRBV12-3/TRBV12-4
cdr3_nt: TGTGCCAGCATCGCAGGGGGTTTGAACACTGAAGCTTTCTTT
cdr3_aa: CASIAGGLNTEAFF

j_call: TRBJ2-1
d_call: .
clone_size: .
v_call: TRBV4-1
cdr3_nt: TGCGCCAGCAGCCAAGATCAGGGTAGGGTTGGTGAGCAGTTCTTC
cdr3_aa: CASSQDQGRVGEQFF

j_call: TRBJ1-5
d_call: TRBD1
clone_size: many
v_call: TRBV6-1
cdr3_nt: TGTGCCAGCAGCCAACTTCAGGGGGTGTCAGGACCTAGCAATCAGCCCCAGCATTTT
cdr3_aa: CASSQLQGVSGPSNQPQHF

j_call: TRBJ2-2
d_call: .
clone_size: many
v_call: TRBV27
cdr3_nt: TGTGCCAGCACCCCATTTCTGACCGGGGAGCTGTTTTTT
cdr3_aa: CASTPFLTGELFF

j_call: TRBJ1-2
d_call: TRBD1
clone_size: .
v_call: TRBV4-1
cdr3_nt: TGCGCCAGCAGCCACCCGAGGACAGGGGACTATGGCTACACCTTC
cdr3_aa: CASSHPRTGDYGYTF

j_call: TRBJ1-2
d_call: .
clone_size: many
v_call: TRBV7-2
cdr3_nt: TGTGCCAGCAGCTTCGATCGTCAAGCTAACTATGGCTACACCTTC
cdr3_aa: CASSFDRQANYGYTF

j_call: TRBJ2-5
d_call: TRBD1
clone_size: medium-sized
v_call: TRBV6-6
cdr3_nt: TGTGCCAGCAGTTACTCGTTCGAGGGGGCGCGTGAGACCCAGTACTTC
cdr3_aa: CASSYSFEGARETQYF

j_call: TRBJ1-3
d_call: TRBD1
clone_size: .
v_call: TRBV6-2/TRBV6-3
cdr3_nt: TGTGCCAGCAGAAAACAGGGGGTGAGAGGAAACACCATATATTTT
cdr3_aa: CASRKQGVRGNTIYF

j_call: TRBJ2-2
d_call: .
clone_size: .
v_call: TRBV6-5
cdr3_nt: TGTGCCAGCAGACTCCAGTCCGGAAGCCCCGATGCGCTGTTTTTT
cdr3_aa: CASRLQSGSPDALFF

j_call: TRBJ2-1
d_call: .
clone_size: .
v_call: TRBV6-1
cdr3_nt: TGTGCCAGCAGTGAAGGGCTATCAGATGAGCAGTTCTTC
cdr3_aa: CASSEGLSDEQFF

j_call: TRBJ2-7
d_call: .
clone_size: few
v_call: TRBV6-1
cdr3_nt: TGTGCCAGCAGCGAAGCAGCGGGTCTCGACGAGCAGTACTTC
cdr3_aa: CASSEAAGLDEQYF

j_call: TRBJ2-3
d_call: TRBD2
clone_size: many
v_call: TRBV10-2
cdr3_nt: TGCGCCAGCAATAAACTAGCGGGAGCAAAAGATACGCAGTATTTT
cdr3_aa: CASNKLAGAKDTQYF

j_call: TRBJ2-6
d_call: .
clone_size: medium-sized
v_call: TRBV6-1
cdr3_nt: TGTGCCAGCAATGAGGAGACAGCCTCTGGGGCCAACGTCCTGACTTTC
cdr3_aa: CASNEETASGANVLTF

j_call: TRBJ2-3
d_call: TRBD2
clone_size: few
v_call: TRBV6-1
cdr3_nt: TGTGCCAGCAGGTCCCACACCGGGACTAGCAGCACAGATACGCAGTATTTT
cdr3_aa: CASRSHTGTSSTDTQYF

j_call: TRBJ2-3
d_call: .
clone_size: .
v_call: TRBV27
cdr3_nt: TGTGCCAGCAGTCGGACAGATACGCAGTATTTT
cdr3_aa: CASSRTDTQYF

j_call: TRBJ2-3
d_call: TRBD2
clone_size: .
v_call: TRBV10-3
cdr3_nt: TGTGCCGGGGGCCGGGGGGGGGGTGGCCCAGAGACGCAGTATTTC
cdr3_aa: CAGGRGGGGPETQYF

j_call: TRBJ2-7
d_call: TRBD2
clone_size: once
v_call: TRBV11-2
cdr3_nt: TGTGCCAGCAGCTTAGATAGCCAGCGGGGCCTTCCCTACGAGCAGTACTTC
cdr3_aa: CASSLDSQRGLPYEQYF

j_call: TRBJ2-4
d_call: .
clone_size: few
v_call: TRBV5-6
cdr3_nt: TGTGCCAGCAGCTCCCTTGCCGAGGGCAAAAACATTCAGTACTTC
cdr3_aa: CASSSLAEGKNIQYF

j_call: TRBJ2-1
d_call: .
clone_size: medium-sized
v_call: TRBV6-1
cdr3_nt: TGTGCCAGCAGTGAAGCGGGCCTTGGGCTAGTATTCAGTGAGCAGTTCTTC
cdr3_aa: CASSEAGLGLVFSEQFF

j_call: TRBJ2-1
d_call: .
clone_size: .
v_call: TRBV6-8
cdr3_nt: TGTGCCCGGGCGATGGGGAACGGTAAGCAGTTCTTC
cdr3_aa: CARAMGNGKQFF

j_call: TRBJ2-3
d_call: TRBD2
clone_size: .
v_call: TRBV12-3/TRBV12-4
cdr3_nt: TGTGCCTTACGGGGCTGCGGGAGGGTGGGTACTGAAGTGAATGACCCAGAGACGCAGTATTTT
cdr3_aa: CALRGCGRVGTEVNDPETQYF

j_call: TRBJ1-1
d_call: .
clone_size: many
v_call: TRBV6-1
cdr3_nt: TGTGCCAGCAGTCATGGAACAGTCAACACTGAAGCTTTCTTT
cdr3_aa: CASSHGTVNTEAFF

j_call: TRBJ1-2
d_call: TRBD1
clone_size: many
v_call: TRBV6-5
cdr3_nt: TGTGCCAGCAGTTACGGGACAGCAAGCTATGGCTACACCTTC
cdr3_aa: CASSYGTASYGYTF

j_call: TRBJ2-7
d_call: .
clone_size: .
v_call: TRBV7-2
cdr3_nt: TGTGCCAGCAGCTTAGGTCCTGGTCGTTACGAGCAGTACTTC
cdr3_aa: CASSLGPGRYEQYF

j_call: TRBJ2-4
d_call: .
clone_size: .
v_call: TRBV10-1
cdr3_nt: TGCGCCAGTAGCGCGGGGCACGGGGGCCGCGGCCAAGAGACGCAGTACTTC
cdr3_aa: CASSAGHGGRGQETQYF

j_call: TRBJ2-5
d_call: .
clone_size: .
v_call: TRBV6-1
cdr3_nt: TGTGCCAGCGGTGACGGGGGTCGCGACCAAGAGACCCAGTACTTC
cdr3_aa: CASGDGGRDQETQYF

j_call: TRBJ2-1
d_call: TRBD2
clone_size: .
v_call: TRBV6-2/TRBV6-3
cdr3_nt: TGTGCCAGCAGTTACGCAGCGGGGGACGGCGGGATTTACAATGAGCAGTTCTTC
cdr3_aa: CASSYAAGDGGIYNEQFF

j_call: TRBJ2-4
d_call: .
clone_size: .
v_call: TRBV10-2
cdr3_nt: TGCGCCTCCGGGGTTAGCGCCAAAAATACGCAGTACTTC
cdr3_aa: CASGVSAKNTQYF